Following are 20 T cell receptor beta chains from one sample sequenced in a study of blood T cell repertoires in COVID-19. Profiling relied on immunoSEQ multiplex PCR, and the TCRdb table lists in-frame clones only, not all of them. The data contain some 150,000 clones, 84% of them seen just once; the ten biggest clones take up roughly 7.2%. Input material: peripheral blood. The source is a woman aged 45-60 years in a cohort sampled during active or convalescent COVID-19.

This chain joins TRBV19 and TRBJ1-4, with D perhaps matching TRBD1 (5 bases). Germline lookup yields CDR1 LNHDA and CDR2 SQIVND (reference sequence). The V gene lost 5 bases and the J gene lost 1 base, with 8 bases spanning the gap. The CDR3 is 14 amino acids. The DNA of the CDR3 is TGTGCCAGTAGTGCCCAGGGAACTAATGAAAAACTGTTTTTT. Its protein is CASSAQGTNEKLFF.

Details on this clone: The sample has other DNA sequences that encode this CDR3 too. CDR3 nucleotide sequence: TGTGCCAGCAGCCCGGGACAGGGTAACTATGGCTACACCTTC. Its translation is CASSPGQGNYGYTF. The chain recombines TRBV5-5 with TRBJ1-2; 9 bases line up with TRBD1. After removal of 4 bases from V and 1 base from J, the junction contained 2 bases not matched to a gene. The CDR3 has 14 residues. Germline CDR1 is SGHKS and CDR2 is YYEKEE (reference sequence).

V and J are TRBV1 and TRBJ2-2; the table's D call of TRBD2 was not tested on the DNA. TRBV1 is a recognized pseudogene. The CDR3 is 19 amino acids. The CDR3 DNA reads as TGCACCAGCAGCCAAGCACAGCGGGGGGCCCCCCGGGGCACCGGGGAGCTGTTTTTT. Residues: CTSSQAQRGAPRGTGELFF.

The chain joins TRBV5-3 to TRBJ1-3, with D uncertain. TRBV5-3 is noted as an ORF with a role that remains uncertain. This CDR3 contains 15 residues. V was shortened by 2 bases and J by 0 bases, with 9 bases between the two germline ends. This chain's CDR3 is CARSFSVLSGNTIYF. The CDR3 DNA follows: TGTGCCAGAAGCTTCTCGGTACTCTCTGGAAACACCATATATTTT.

This chain joins TRBV21-1 and TRBJ1-1. TRBV21-1 is a recognized pseudogene. This CDR3 has 14 residues. Here the CDR3 DNA reads TGTGCCAGCACCAATTGGGGGGGGCGGACTGAAGCTTTCTTT. Encoded protein: CASTNWGGRTEAFF.

This clone occurred once. The chain employs TRBV7-9 and TRBJ2-2; no clear D gene. This CDR3 is 16 amino acids long. The V and J ends lost 6 bases and 0 bases respectively, with 14 bases between them. Per the germline V gene, CDR1 is SEHNR and CDR2 is FQNEAQ (reference sequence). CDR3 sequence reads: CASRSQVDANTGELFF. The CDR3 DNA reads TGTGCCAGCAGGTCCCAGGTCGACGCGAACACCGGGGAGCTGTTTTTT.

The rearrangement joins TRBV6-5 to TRBJ2-3; D perhaps matches TRBD1 (5 bases). The CDR3 is made up of 15 amino acids. Germline V gene data show CDR1 as MNHEY and CDR2 as SVGAGI. The germline V and J ends were trimmed by 6 bases and 4 bases, with 17 bases remaining between them. The CDR3 reads CASSRQGGLADTQYF. CDR3 coding DNA: TGTGCCAGCAGCCGTCAGGGCGGTCTGGCAGATACGCAGTATTTT.

The chain has TRBV11-2 and TRBJ1-3, with 7 nucleotides matching TRBD1. Germline lookup yields CDR1 SGHAT and CDR2 FQNNGV. The length of the CDR3 is 14 residues. Trimming at V came to 5 bases and at J to 3 bases, leaving 4 bases not matched to a gene. The CDR3, as DNA: TGTGCCAGCAGCAACGACAGGGTTGGAAACACCATATATTTT. Encoded protein: CASSNDRVGNTIYF.

The chain links TRBV4-1 to TRBJ2-7; a weak D match, TRBD2 (5 bases). V lost 1 base and J 7 bases, leaving 17 bases between the germline ends. CDR1 MGHRA and CDR2 YSYEKL come from the germline V gene. This CDR3 is 15 amino acids long. CDR3 sequence: CASSQVTRPGGEQYF. The CDR3 DNA reads as TGCGCCAGCAGCCAAGTAACGAGGCCCGGAGGTGAGCAGTACTTC.

J is TRBJ2-3 and V is TRBV7-3, with unresolved D. The CDR3 extends over 13 amino acids. The germline V gene encodes CDR1 SGHTA and CDR2 FQGTGA. V dropped 5 bases and J dropped 6 bases, with 12 bases sitting between them. CDR3 region: CASSRSALDTQYF. The CDR3 bases are TGTGCCAGCAGCCGAAGCGCTCTGGATACGCAGTATTTT.

J is TRBJ1-4 and V is TRBV18; no definite D call. The length of the CDR3 is 13 residues. Deletions cut 4 bases from V and 2 bases from J, with 5 bases between. In germline, CDR1 is KGHSH, CDR2 LQKENI. DNA of the CDR3: TGTGCCAGCTCACGTTCGACTAATGAAAAACTGTTTTTT. This sequence encodes CASSRSTNEKLFF.

This rearrangement joins TRBV5-1 to TRBJ2-3, with TRBD2 matching over 13 bases. Per the germline V gene, CDR1 is SGHRS and CDR2 is YFSETQ. Germline trimming cut 0 bases from V and 2 bases from J; bases unmatched to any gene: 9. The CDR3 contains 19 residues. The chain's CDR3 is CASSLATSGGPAYTDTQYF. In DNA, the CDR3 is TGCGCCAGCAGCTTGGCGACTAGCGGGGGGCCTGCATACACAGATACGCAGTATTTT.

This chain joins TRBV12-5 and TRBJ1-2, with TRBD1 matching 7 bases. V shed 0 bases and J 5 bases; nucleotides not matched to a gene: 3. Germline CDR1 LGHNT, CDR2 FRNRAP. The CDR3 contains 14 residues. In DNA, the CDR3 is TGTGCTAGTGGTTTGGTGGCAGGGGGTTATGGCTACACCTTC. Amino acid sequence: CASGLVAGGYGYTF. The complete variable domain, with remaining parts taken from reference TRBV12-5 and TRBJ1-2, reads DARVTQTPRHKVTEMGQEVTMRCQPILGHNTVFWYRQTMMQGLELLAYFRNRAPLDDSGMPKDRFSAEMPDATLATLKIQPSEPRDSAVYFCASGLVAGGYGYTFGSGTRLTVV.

This chain joins TRBV6-2 or TRBV6-3 and TRBJ2-7, with 11 bases lining up with TRBD2. There are 16 residues in the CDR3. CDR1 is MNHEY and CDR2 is SVGEGT in the germline V gene. V trimming: 6 bases; J trimming: 1 base; junction bases outside the gene matches: 8. The CDR3 spells CASSATSGGSSYEQYF. In nucleotides, the CDR3 is TGTGCCAGCAGCGCCACTAGCGGGGGCTCTTCCTACGAGCAGTACTTC.

In this sample, this clone turned up many times. The CDR3 is CASSFRHRPISDDTEAFF. The CDR3 DNA reads TGCGCCAGCAGTTTCCGCCACAGGCCGATTAGTGATGACACTGAAGCTTTCTTT. The chain carries TRBV10-2 and TRBJ1-1; tentative D call: TRBD1 (5 bases). With 5 bases removed from V and 3 bases from J, the gap between germline ends came to 25 bases. The CDR3 sequence is 18 residues long. Per the germline V gene, CDR1 is WSHSY and CDR2 is SAAADI.

The chain joins TRBV11-1 to TRBJ2-7, with TRBD1 identical over 9 bases. J gave up 5 bases and V 4 bases, and 9 bases lay outside the gene matches. Germline values: CDR1 SGHAT, CDR2 FQDESV (reference sequence). The CDR3 extends over 15 amino acids. CDR3 residues: CASSYSGQGLHEQYF. In DNA form, the CDR3 reads TGTGCCAGCAGCTACTCGGGACAGGGACTCCACGAGCAGTACTTC. The full variable domain, its missing parts supplied by reference TRBV11-1 and TRBJ2-7, is EAEVAQSPRYKITEKSQAVAFWCDPISGHATLYWYRQILGQGPELLVQFQDESVVDDSQLPKDRFSAERLKGVDSTLKIQPAELGDSAMYLCASSYSGQGLHEQYFGPGTRLTVT.

This clone was counted between two and nine times. The genes are TRBV16 and TRBJ1-2; 10 bases align to TRBD1. CDR1 and CDR2 (germline): KGHSY, FQNENV. The CDR3 length is 17 residues. V gave up 0 bases and J gave up 5 bases; unmatched junction bases: 9. Here the CDR3 DNA reads TGTGCCAGCAGCCAATCGGTAGGAGGGACAGGGGAGTATGGCTACACCTTC. As protein: CASSQSVGGTGEYGYTF.

The J gene is TRBJ2-7, the V gene TRBV29-1; TRBD1 aligns across 7 bases. The CDR3 extends over 14 amino acids. CDR1 SQVTM and CDR2 ANQGSEA come from the germline V gene. The ends lost 0 bases at V and 1 base at J; junction bases unmatched: 3. The CDR3 is CSVEDRDRSYEQYF. CDR3 in DNA: TGCAGCGTTGAAGACCGGGACAGATCCTACGAGCAGTACTTC.

J is TRBJ1-1 and V is TRBV30; TRBD1 might be the D (6 bases). CDR1 is GTSNPN and CDR2 is SVGIG in the germline V gene (reference sequence). This CDR3 spans 14 amino acids. Trimming stripped 5 bases from V and 1 base from J, with 14 bases between. The CDR3 here is CAWQYLQGNTEAFF. CDR3 bases: TGTGCCTGGCAATACTTACAGGGGAACACTGAAGCTTTCTTT.

The chain links TRBV19 to TRBJ2-1; a weak D match, TRBD1 (5 bases). The CDR3 has 14 residues. V was trimmed by 3 bases and J by 7 bases, leaving 13 bases between them. From germline, CDR1 is LNHDA and CDR2 SQIVND (reference sequence). The CDR3 DNA reads TGTGCCAGTAGTATGTTTACAGGTGAGAATGAGCAGTTCTTC. The encoded protein is CASSMFTGENEQFF.